The clone carrying this T cell receptor beta chain has at least ten counts. This CDR3 spans 15 amino acids. Germline assignment: CDR1 SGHTA and CDR2 FQGNSA. Trimming pared 2 bases from V and 5 bases from J, leaving 15 bases between. The sample comes from a study of blood T cell repertoires in COVID-19. Study summary: COVID-19 samples collected from the United States, Italy and Spain covered acute and convalescent phases. T cells, B-cell-depleted T cells, or PBMCs supplied cDNA or gDNA.

Original data processing: Using reference gene primer amplification, nucleated cell counts were estimated. Measured with immunoSEQ multiplex PCR; TCRdb has only the in-frame clones, and not every one. V and J calls and clone size are as listed in that table; D and trimming were resolved from the DNA. The sample carries 130,000 or so clones, roughly 83% recorded once. Patients at the Seattle site were enrolled during active infection and followed longitudinally. This rearrangement joins TRBV7-2 to TRBJ1-2; a weak D match, TRBD1 (6 bases). This TCR was sampled from a woman in her 70s with COVID-19, enrolled during active disease. The source material was peripheral blood. The CDR3, as DNA: TGTGCCAGCAGCTTATCAGGGGTCTCCTCATATGGCTACACCTTC. Translating it yields CASSLSGVSSYGYTF. The variable domain in full, with the rest retrieved from reference TRBV7-2 and TRBJ1-2, is GAGVSQSPSNKVTEKGKDVELRCDPISGHTALYWYRQSLGQGLEFLIYFQGNSAPDKSGLPSDRFSAERTGGSVSTLTIQRTQQEDSAVYLCASSLSGVSSYGYTFGSGTRLTVV.